Below, 20 T cell receptor beta chains from the same sample are listed, as sequenced in a study of cytotoxic CD8 clonotypes in ibrutinib-treated CLL. TCRdb's table, derived via immunoSEQ multiplex PCR, lists solely in-frame clones and lacks some. The data contain over 130,000 clones, more than 75% of them singletons. The sample was PBMCs, taken after 36 months of ibrutinib treatment. These receptors were taken from a human donor with chronic lymphocytic leukemia.

In this sample, this clone turned up a few times. The V call is TRBV27, the J call TRBJ1-6; D remains ambiguous. CDR1 and CDR2 (germline): MNHEY, SMNVEV (reference sequence). This CDR3 has 12 residues. V was trimmed by 0 bases and J by 15 bases, leaving 9 bases between them. The CDR3 sequence: CASSLSGYLLHF. CDR3 coding DNA: TGTGCCAGCAGTTTATCGGGCTACCTCCTCCACTTT.

This clone has a single count. The chain joins TRBV11-2 to TRBJ1-4, with 9 bases that match TRBD1. With 7 bases clipped from V and 7 bases from J, the junction kept 10 bases outside the gene matches. The CDR3 totals 15 residues. The germline CDR1 and CDR2 sequences are SGHAT and FQNNGV. The CDR3 nucleotides are TGTGCCAGCACGTTCCTTACAGGGGGCGGTGAAAAACTGTTTTTT. Its translation is CASTFLTGGGEKLFF.

The rearrangement joins TRBV5-4 to TRBJ1-2; TRBD1 is a possible D gene (6 bases). This CDR3 is 13 amino acids long. V lost 4 bases and J 7 bases, leaving 14 bases between the germline ends. Per germline, CDR1 SGHNT and CDR2 YYREEE (reference sequence). The CDR3 DNA reads as TGTGCCAGCAGCAGTTTCGGGGGCAGTGGCTACACCTTC. Encoded protein: CASSSFGGSGYTF.

The chain carries TRBV5-6 and TRBJ2-7; the D gene is possibly TRBD1 (6 bases). V was cut by 4 bases and J by 7 bases, with 12 bases left in between. Looked up from germline, CDR1 is SGHDT and CDR2 is YYEEEE. The CDR3 has 12 amino acids. CDR3 region: CASSPLQGEQYF. CDR3 in DNA: TGTGCCAGCAGCCCCCTACAGGGAGAGCAGTACTTC. The full variable domain, rest sourced from reference TRBV5-6 and TRBJ2-7, is DAGVTQSPTHLIKTRGQQVTLRCSPKSGHDTVSWYQQALGQGPQFIFQYYEEEERQRGNFPDRFSGHQFPNYSSELNVNALLLGDSALYLCASSPLQGEQYFGPGTRLTVT.

This clone has more than one count but fewer than ten. The J gene is TRBJ2-7, the V gene TRBV28; D may be TRBD1 (6 bases). V was clipped by 4 bases and J by 0 bases, with 16 bases between them. Per the germline V gene, CDR1 is MDHEN and CDR2 is SYDVKM. The CDR3 runs to 16 residues. CDR3 region: CASSWFPGASSYEQYF. The CDR3, as DNA: TGTGCCAGCAGTTGGTTCCCAGGGGCTTCCTCCTACGAGCAGTACTTC.

This rearrangement joins TRBV10-3 to TRBJ2-2; 12 bases map to TRBD2. CDR3 length: 14 amino acids. V gave up 6 bases and J gave up 7 bases; unmatched junction bases: 3. Germline lookup yields CDR1 ENHRY and CDR2 SYGVKD. CDR3: CAIRKTSGSGELFF. The CDR3 DNA is TGTGCCATCAGGAAGACTAGCGGGAGCGGGGAGCTGTTTTTT.

V usage is TRBV2 and J usage is TRBJ2-3; TRBD1 agrees at 9 bases. CDR3 length equals 15 residues. CDR1 and CDR2 from the germline V gene are SNHLY and FYNNEI. Germline trimming cut 5 bases from V and 4 bases from J; bases unmatched to any gene: 7. The DNA for the CDR3 is TGTGCCAGCAGTAATTTGGGACAGGGCCCAGATACGCAGTATTTT. It codes for CASSNLGQGPDTQYF. Filled out from reference TRBV2 and TRBJ2-3, the complete variable domain reads EPEVTQTPSHQVTQMGQEVILRCVPISNHLYFYWYRQILGQKVEFLVSFYNNEISEKSEIFDDQFSVERPDGSNFTLKIRSTKLEDSAMYFCASSNLGQGPDTQYFGPGTRLTVL.

The chain carries TRBV27 and TRBJ1-5; 7 bases agree with TRBD1. From germline, CDR1 is MNHEY and CDR2 SMNVEV (reference sequence). V shed 6 bases, J shed 7 bases, and the junction held 15 bases outside the gene matches. The CDR3 runs 16 residues. The chain's CDR3 is CASRRTGAPSGQPQHF. DNA for the CDR3: TGTGCCAGCAGACGCACAGGGGCCCCATCCGGACAGCCCCAGCATTTT.

V is TRBV6-6 and J is TRBJ1-2, with a tentative D call TRBD1 (6 bases). V lost 6 bases to trimming and J lost 0 bases, with 11 bases between them. The CDR3 loop spans 14 amino acids. The germline gives CDR1 MNHNY, CDR2 SVGAGI (reference sequence). The DNA of the CDR3 is TGTGCCAGCAGACCTCCAGGGGCTAACTATGGCTACACCTTC. Translated: CASRPPGANYGYTF.

J is TRBJ2-1 and V is TRBV6-5; D is unresolved. The germline V gene has CDR1 MNHEY and CDR2 SVGAGI. V lost 0 bases, J lost 1 base, and 7 bases lay in between. This CDR3 has 15 residues. Here the CDR3 reads CASSYSPRSYNEQFF. CDR3 bases: TGTGCCAGCAGTTACTCCCCCAGGTCCTACAATGAGCAGTTCTTC.

DNA of the CDR3: TGCAGCGTCGGCAGTTACTACGAGCAGTACTTC. Its translation is CSVGSYYEQYF. The chain couples TRBV29-1 to TRBJ2-7; D unclear. The CDR3 runs to 11 residues. The V end lost 6 bases, the J end lost 3 bases, and 9 bases lay between the germline ends. Germline V gene lookup returns CDR1 SQVTM and CDR2 ANQGSEA.

The genes are TRBV4-2 and TRBJ2-1; 8 bases map to TRBD2. The V gene end was trimmed by 5 bases and the J gene end by 2 bases; junction bases not matched to a gene: 5. Germline CDR1 is LGHNA and CDR2 is YNFKEQ. The CDR3 spans 15 residues. The CDR3 here is CASSLRGEPYNEQFF. CDR3 in DNA: TGTGCCAGCAGCTTGCGGGGGGAACCCTACAATGAGCAGTTCTTC.

This clone is a singleton in its sample. This rearrangement joins TRBV2 to TRBJ2-5; TRBD1 or TRBD2 may be the D gene (5 bases each). The CDR3 totals 12 residues. In germline, CDR1 is SNHLY, CDR2 FYNNEI. The V and J ends lost 7 bases and 7 bases respectively, with 13 bases between them. CDR3 bases: TGTGCCAGCACAGGGACGGCCGGGACCCAGTACTTC. Its protein is CASTGTAGTQYF.

V and J are TRBV9 and TRBJ1-5; 8 bases are a match to TRBD1. The CDR3 is 15 residues long. V gave up 4 bases and J gave up 7 bases; unmatched junction bases: 10. The germline CDR1 and CDR2 sequences are SGDLS and YYNGEE. CDR3 protein: CASSPGQGMIQPQHF. The CDR3, as DNA: TGTGCCAGCAGCCCAGGACAGGGTATGATCCAGCCCCAGCATTTT.

Details on this clone: Within the sample, other DNA sequences also encode this same CDR3. J is TRBJ2-7 and V is TRBV28; D gene uncertain. Germline lookup yields CDR1 MDHEN and CDR2 SYDVKM. CDR3 length: 12 residues. Trimming cost V 3 bases and J 3 bases, with 6 bases left between them. CDR3 in amino acids: CASSLDRYEQYF. The CDR3 nucleotides are TGTGCCAGCAGTTTGGACCGCTACGAGCAGTACTTC.

The chain joins TRBV6-5 to TRBJ1-2; no reliable D call. This CDR3 spans 12 amino acids. The ends were cut back, 7 bases at V and 6 bases at J, with 12 bases in the middle. Per the germline V gene, CDR1 is MNHEY and CDR2 is SVGAGI. CDR3 amino acids: CASTSQLDGYTF. CDR3 nucleotides: TGTGCCAGCACCTCCCAGTTGGATGGCTACACCTTC.

V and J are TRBV19 and TRBJ1-6, with unresolved D. From germline, CDR1 is LNHDA and CDR2 SQIVND (reference sequence). Trimming left V 3 bases short and J 14 bases short, with 14 bases between. The CDR3 extends over 13 amino acids. As DNA, the CDR3 is TGTGCCAGTAGTATTTTCCCTCTTGATTCCCTCCACTTT. Translated, it gives CASSIFPLDSLHF.

The V and J genes are TRBV5-1 and TRBJ2-1, with D possibly being TRBD1 (6 bases). CDR1 and CDR2 from the germline V gene are SGHRS and YFSETQ. Trimming shortened V by 0 bases and J by 7 bases, and 17 bases separated the two germline ends. The CDR3 length is 16 residues. In nucleotides, the CDR3 is TGCGCCAGCAGCTTGGGTTGGGCAGGGGAAAGGAATGAGCAGTTCTTC. This gives the protein CASSLGWAGERNEQFF.

The chain recombines TRBV11-2 with TRBJ2-7; D ambiguous. Germline loops: CDR1 SGHAT, CDR2 FQNNGV. Trimming removed 1 base from V and 1 base from J, with 8 bases in between. The CDR3 has 14 residues. CDR3 coding DNA: TGTGCCAGCAGCTTAGGTCCAGGATCCTACGAGCAGTACTTC. Amino acid sequence: CASSLGPGSYEQYF. The entire variable domain, with the rest obtained from reference TRBV11-2 and TRBJ2-7, is as follows: EAGVAQSPRYKIIEKRQSVAFWCNPISGHATLYWYQQILGQGPKLLIQFQNNGVVDDSQLPKDRFSAERLKGVDSTLKIQPAKLEDSAVYLCASSLGPGSYEQYFGPGTRLTVT.

Worth noting for this clone: Germline and junction disagree at one end, which may indicate a read error. J is TRBJ1-1 and V is TRBV10-1, with no clear D. The CDR3 contains 13 residues. Germline CDR1 and CDR2: WNHNN and SYGVQD (reference sequence). The CDR3 sequence is CASSEYVNAEAFF. Written as DNA, the CDR3 is TGCGCCAGCAGTGAGTATGTGAACGCTGAAGCTTTCTTT.